This T cell receptor beta chain was documented in a study of Tregs in tolerant kidney transplant recipients. The assay was immunoSEQ multiplex PCR, and TCRdb's table has in-frame clones only and misses some. This sample has 75,000 to 100,000 clones, with 93% found just once. Whole-study findings and limits: Few patients were studied, so findings need validation in larger groups. Expanding Tregs on activated donor B cells appeared to best identify donor-specific TCRbeta clones.

Recipients received nonmyeloablative bone marrow transplants from related graft donors, with transient mixed chimerism. CD4+CD25+CD127- Tregs, CD4+CD25- non-Tregs, CD4 and CD8 cells were sorted. This clone was seen a few times. Its antigen remains unidentified. Material: CD4+ T cells from blood (PBMCs), obtained 12 months after the transplant. This clonotype originated in a human patient who received a combined kidney and bone marrow transplant. T cells may partly derive from the graft donor.

CDR3 DNA: TGTGCCATCACCCCCTCCGGGGATCACCGCGAGCAGTACTTC. Translating gives CAITPSGDHREQYF. The chain links TRBV10-3 to TRBJ2-7, with a tentative D call TRBD2 (5 bases). This CDR3 contains 14 residues. The germline V gene has CDR1 ENHRY and CDR2 SYGVKD. The V end lost 7 bases, the J end lost 6 bases, and 19 bases lay between the germline ends.